One TCR beta chain is described in this entry. What it binds is not known. The CDR3 runs to 16 residues. V was trimmed by 5 bases and J by 2 bases, leaving 18 bases between them. Germline lookup yields CDR1 SEHNR and CDR2 FQNEAQ (reference sequence). The data belong to a study of beta chain features in type 1 diabetes. Looking at the study overall: The samples had around 100 million sorted cells examined in all.

cDNA synthesis used the whole RNA isolate, giving expressed TCRB sequences. Assay used: immunoSEQ multiplex PCR; TCRdb lists only in-frame clones, some missing. The sample consists of 250,000 to 350,000 clones, around 13% of them appearing once. Study findings and constraints: When VDJ junctions were examined, type 1 diabetes patients showed fewer insertions and more deletions. There was a moderate but significant shortening of TCRB CDR3s in all four CD4+ subsets of Type 1 diabetes patients.

This rearrangement joins TRBV7-9 to TRBJ1-1; possibly TRBD1 for D (6 bases). The specimen sequenced was central memory CD4+ T cells from blood. This sequence was found in a man aged 25 to 40 in good health. CDR3 protein: CASSPLGAGDNTEAFF. The DNA for the CDR3 is TGTGCCAGCAGCCCACTAGGGGCAGGGGACAACACTGAAGCTTTCTTT.